Here is one T cell receptor (beta chain) with its context. Its antigen is unknown. Base qualities were left out, and no much larger clone turns up one base away. The germline V gene sets CDR1 to SQVTM and CDR2 to ANQGSEA. From the cysteine up to the phenylalanine, the CDR3 has a length of 10 residues. Only CDR3 DNA remains: 30 bases, in frame from the first base. Cut back by 7 bases and 7 bases, the V and J ends lie 7 bases apart. The data were taken from a study of blood T cells in healthy people across ages (dated by TCRdb to between 2014 and 2017). About the study as a whole: In model experiments, roughly one uniquely barcoded TCR beta cDNA molecule per two T cells was captured by template switching. The study measured age-related changes in TCR beta repertoire diversity using deep sequencing normalized with unique cDNA molecular identifiers. The donors were divided into four age groups: young (average approximately 17 years), middle-aged (approximately 39), aged (around 67) and long-lived (more than 75). To avoid experimental bias, donors of different ages were randomly spread across the sequencing lanes. The study analyzed two additional independent replicas of 1 million unique cDNA reads from the same blood draw for two donors, one aged 18 to 30 and one aged 80 or older. Study-level results and caveats: There was a strong correlation between observed TCR beta diversity and the percentage of naive T cells measured by flow cytometry. As age increased, observed TCR beta diversity per million T cells dropped in a roughly linear way, and a significant reduction was already evident by age 40. Estimates of total diversity based on one million sequenced T cells were considered lower bounds and underestimates. Bulk unsorted PBMC profiling prevented conclusive comparison of naive and antigen-experienced compartments. Compared with the aged group, more naive CD4+ T cells, fewer expanded clones and increased TCR diversity were shown by the long-lived group, suggesting age selection. Because the CMV infection status of the donors was unknown, age-related changes in expanded clonotypes may potentially have been confounded.

The method behind the library was 5' RACE. The sequencer listed for this sample is Illumina HiSeq 2500. A second PCR of about 7 to 12 cycles was run with a J-beta primer mix and a sample-barcoded 5' primer. A unique molecular identifier was introduced onto each TCR beta cDNA molecule by a template-switch 5' adaptor carrying 12 random nucleotides. Each sample yielded at least 2.5 million CDR3-containing paired-end reads. The Mint cDNA synthesis kit, primed by a TRBC-specific oligonucleotide, was used to synthesize first-strand cDNA from all RNA. All cDNA was treated with uracil-DNA glycosylase and then went through a first 18-cycle PCR with the universal primers M1SS and BC2_uni_R. On the authors' methods: For normalization, 1 million high-quality reads, each with a distinct molecular identifier, were randomly selected from each sample. Reads with shared molecular identifiers were discarded instead of being binned into consensus sequences. MiTCR, with a Q25 quality threshold and the strictest error-elimination algorithm, was used for CDR3 identification, clonotype clustering and error correction. A nonparametric unseen species model with Euler transformation was used to estimate lower-bound total TCR beta diversity. TCRdb reworked the public reads: Q25 trimming with fastp, MiXCR clone assembly, productive beta chains retained. Records with the same CDR3 protein are collapsed into one entry carrying the most frequent genes and DNA. The V and J calls shown here were made by TCRdb, not taken from the authors' results. Here the sample has 550,000 to 750,000 distinct CDR3 sequences; 20% to 25% occur a single time. The ten biggest clones cover roughly 3.9% of the sample.

The roughly 39 donors, aged about 6 to 100 years, were systemically healthy Caucasian individuals from Russia. Each donor gave about 9.2 milliliters of peripheral blood, drawn into EDTA-treated Vacutainer tubes. Ficoll-Paque density-gradient centrifugation was used to isolate PBMCs, with at least 6.5 million per sample. Total RNA was extracted from PBMCs with Trizol reagent, with at least 6 micrograms obtained per sample. For every donor, an aliquot of PBMCs went through flow cytometry to measure the percentages of naive CD45RAhigh/CD27high T cells. The chain links TRBV29-1 with TRBJ1-4, with the D gene too uncertain to name. This clonotype was sampled from a man between 65 and 85 years old in good health. The sequencing input was blood. The CDR3 has the sequence CSGVGEKLFF. The DNA sequence is as follows: TGCAGCGGGGTCGGTGAAAAACTGTTTTTT.